This is a list of T cell receptor beta chains from one sample in a study of T cell repertoires in cytomegalovirus infection. MiXCR, applied by TCRdb to the reads, yields one record per CDR3 protein. Of roughly 200,000 distinct CDR3 sequences listed, roughly 9% were seen once; the top ten hold roughly 4.8%. The sample taken for sequencing was PBMCs. The receptors derive from a human donor in good health (CMV status not recorded). Some clones in this sample may be carry-over from other donors' samples. Each CDR3 is given with its conserved first and last residue. Fields, in order: D gene, J gene, clone size, V gene, CDR3 protein, CDR3 DNA. D genes are given only for firm matches. The size field is filled for only some rows; it gives once, few, many or a size class.

D gene: TRBD2
J gene: TRBJ2-3
clone size: many
V gene: TRBV5-4
CDR3 protein: CATLQAGVADTQYF
CDR3 DNA: TGTGCCACCCTCCAAGCGGGAGTAGCAGATACGCAGTATTTT

D gene: .
J gene: TRBJ1-1
clone size: few
V gene: TRBV6-2/TRBV6-3
CDR3 protein: CASRRRGGIRTEAFF
CDR3 DNA: TGTGCCAGCAGGCGCAGGGGAGGTATCCGAACTGAAGCTTTCTTT

D gene: TRBD1
J gene: TRBJ2-7
clone size: few
V gene: TRBV20-1
CDR3 protein: CSASTGQGGYEQYF
CDR3 DNA: TGCAGTGCTAGTACCGGACAGGGTGGGTACGAGCAGTACTTC

D gene: TRBD2
J gene: TRBJ2-1
clone size: many
V gene: TRBV24-1
CDR3 protein: CATSVPSGRSSCSYNEQFF
CDR3 DNA: TGTGCCACCAGTGTACCTAGCGGGAGGTCCTCCTGCTCCTACAATGAGCAGTTCTTC

D gene: TRBD1
J gene: TRBJ2-2
clone size: many
V gene: TRBV7-2
CDR3 protein: CASSRDRSFAGELFF
CDR3 DNA: TGTGCCAGCAGCCGGGACAGATCATTTGCCGGGGAGCTGTTTTTT

D gene: .
J gene: TRBJ1-5
clone size: few
V gene: TRBV7-6
CDR3 protein: CASSLGPGQPQHF
CDR3 DNA: TGTGCCAGCAGCCTGGGACCCGGACAGCCCCAGCATTTT

D gene: .
J gene: TRBJ1-1
clone size: many
V gene: TRBV9
CDR3 protein: CASSVGLLNTEAFF
CDR3 DNA: TGTGCCAGCAGCGTAGGGTTGTTGAACACTGAAGCTTTCTTT

D gene: TRBD2
J gene: TRBJ2-3
clone size: many
V gene: TRBV12-3/TRBV12-4
CDR3 protein: CASKTQQRGGSRFNTQYF
CDR3 DNA: TGTGCCAGCAAAACACAGCAAAGGGGCGGGAGCCGCTTTAATACGCAGTATTTT

D gene: .
J gene: TRBJ1-3
clone size: medium-sized
V gene: TRBV7-2
CDR3 protein: CASSGRDSSGNTIYF
CDR3 DNA: TGTGCCAGCAGCGGTCGTGACAGCTCTGGAAACACCATATATTTT

D gene: .
J gene: TRBJ1-2
clone size: .
V gene: TRBV4-3
CDR3 protein: CASSQDHSRGYTF
CDR3 DNA: TGCGCCAGCAGCCAAGATCACAGCCGGGGCTACACCTTC

D gene: TRBD2
J gene: TRBJ2-3
clone size: many
V gene: TRBV20-1
CDR3 protein: CSARVGTSKADTQYF
CDR3 DNA: TGCAGTGCTAGAGTTGGGACTAGCAAAGCAGATACGCAGTATTTT

D gene: TRBD2
J gene: TRBJ2-1
clone size: .
V gene: TRBV24-1
CDR3 protein: CATSVVGRGRDEQFF
CDR3 DNA: TGTGCCACCAGTGTGGTCGGGAGGGGTCGTGATGAGCAGTTCTTC

D gene: .
J gene: TRBJ1-2
clone size: .
V gene: TRBV5-1
CDR3 protein: CASSQSGGLNGYTF
CDR3 DNA: TGCGCCAGCAGCCAGAGCGGGGGGCTCAATGGCTACACCTTC

D gene: .
J gene: TRBJ2-7
clone size: many
V gene: TRBV6-1
CDR3 protein: CASLSIMTASYEQYF
CDR3 DNA: TGTGCCAGCCTGTCGATTATGACGGCCTCCTACGAGCAGTACTTC

D gene: TRBD2
J gene: TRBJ2-5
clone size: .
V gene: TRBV7-9
CDR3 protein: CASRLAGSQETQYF
CDR3 DNA: TGTGCCAGCAGACTAGCGGGGAGCCAAGAGACCCAGTACTTC

D gene: TRBD1
J gene: TRBJ2-3
clone size: .
V gene: TRBV20-1
CDR3 protein: CSASESGQGFHTQYF
CDR3 DNA: TGCAGTGCTAGCGAATCGGGACAGGGTTTTCATACGCAGTATTTT

D gene: .
J gene: TRBJ1-3
clone size: many
V gene: TRBV5-6
CDR3 protein: CASEKGLSGNTIYF
CDR3 DNA: TGTGCCAGCGAGAAGGGCCTCTCTGGAAACACCATATATTTT

D gene: TRBD2
J gene: TRBJ2-1
clone size: .
V gene: TRBV11-2
CDR3 protein: CASSLEGLPEGQFF
CDR3 DNA: TGTGCCAGCAGCTTAGAGGGACTACCCGAGGGGCAGTTCTTC

D gene: .
J gene: TRBJ2-7
clone size: few
V gene: TRBV28
CDR3 protein: CASSLPPAFLRYEQYF
CDR3 DNA: TGTGCCAGCAGTTTACCCCCGGCTTTCCTTCGCTACGAGCAGTACTTC

D gene: .
J gene: TRBJ2-3
clone size: .
V gene: TRBV28
CDR3 protein: CASSLEGKAATDTQYF
CDR3 DNA: TGTGCCAGCAGTTTAGAGGGGAAAGCGGCCACAGATACGCAGTATTTT

D gene: TRBD2
J gene: TRBJ2-7
clone size: .
V gene: TRBV12-3/TRBV12-4
CDR3 protein: CASSPGLAGGIYEQYF
CDR3 DNA: TGTGCCAGCAGTCCGGGACTAGCGGGAGGAATCTACGAGCAGTACTTC

D gene: TRBD2
J gene: TRBJ2-5
clone size: many
V gene: TRBV28
CDR3 protein: CASSLSGGGAETQYF
CDR3 DNA: TGTGCCAGCAGTTTATCCGGCGGGGGGGCAGAGACCCAGTACTTC

D gene: TRBD2
J gene: TRBJ2-1
clone size: many
V gene: TRBV19
CDR3 protein: CASSIDSSGRLNEQFF
CDR3 DNA: TGTGCCAGTAGTATAGATTCCAGCGGGAGGCTGAATGAGCAGTTCTTC

D gene: TRBD1
J gene: TRBJ2-1
clone size: .
V gene: TRBV30
CDR3 protein: CAWHTPGQGENEQFF
CDR3 DNA: TGTGCCTGGCACACCCCGGGACAGGGGGAGAATGAGCAGTTCTTC

D gene: .
J gene: TRBJ1-5
clone size: .
V gene: TRBV12-3/TRBV12-4
CDR3 protein: CASKPGTVNQPQHF
CDR3 DNA: TGTGCCAGCAAACCTGGGACGGTCAATCAGCCCCAGCATTTT

D gene: TRBD2
J gene: TRBJ2-1
clone size: many
V gene: TRBV11-2
CDR3 protein: CASSLVSGGANEQFF
CDR3 DNA: TGTGCCAGCAGCTTAGTTAGCGGGGGGGCGAATGAGCAGTTCTTC

D gene: .
J gene: TRBJ1-1
clone size: many
V gene: TRBV7-2
CDR3 protein: CASSLAADGTEAFF
CDR3 DNA: TGTGCCAGCAGCTTAGCGGCAGACGGCACTGAAGCTTTCTTT

D gene: .
J gene: TRBJ2-1
clone size: many
V gene: TRBV7-9
CDR3 protein: CASSFTAQSRGASEQFF
CDR3 DNA: TGTGCCAGCAGCTTTACTGCCCAGAGCCGGGGGGCGAGTGAGCAGTTCTTC

D gene: TRBD2
J gene: TRBJ2-3
clone size: few
V gene: TRBV10-3
CDR3 protein: CAISAASGTSTDTQYF
CDR3 DNA: TGTGCCATCAGTGCGGCTAGCGGTACGAGCACAGATACGCAGTATTTT

D gene: TRBD2
J gene: TRBJ2-5
clone size: few
V gene: TRBV12-3/TRBV12-4
CDR3 protein: CASSFRSGGGTQYF
CDR3 DNA: TGTGCCAGCAGTTTCCGCAGTGGCGGGGGGACCCAGTACTTC

D gene: .
J gene: TRBJ1-4
clone size: many
V gene: TRBV7-2
CDR3 protein: CASSLEQGSRSNEKLFF
CDR3 DNA: TGTGCCAGCAGCTTAGAACAGGGTAGCAGGTCTAATGAAAAACTGTTTTTT

D gene: .
J gene: TRBJ2-5
clone size: many
V gene: TRBV6-2/TRBV6-3
CDR3 protein: CASLKRLGETQYF
CDR3 DNA: TGTGCCAGCCTAAAACGACTAGGGGAGACCCAGTACTTC

D gene: TRBD1
J gene: TRBJ2-7
clone size: many
V gene: TRBV11-2
CDR3 protein: CASSIGTGSDEQYF
CDR3 DNA: TGTGCCAGCAGCATCGGGACAGGGAGTGACGAGCAGTACTTC

D gene: .
J gene: TRBJ2-7
clone size: .
V gene: TRBV2
CDR3 protein: CASSEALSGQYF
CDR3 DNA: TGTGCCAGCAGTGAAGCGCTTTCGGGGCAGTACTTC

D gene: .
J gene: TRBJ2-1
clone size: .
V gene: TRBV29-1
CDR3 protein: CSVGVVDYNEQFF
CDR3 DNA: TGCAGCGTTGGAGTGGTAGATTACAATGAGCAGTTCTTC

D gene: TRBD1
J gene: TRBJ1-1
clone size: few
V gene: TRBV2
CDR3 protein: CASRYPGTGGTEAFF
CDR3 DNA: TGTGCCAGCAGGTATCCCGGGACAGGGGGCACTGAAGCTTTCTTT

D gene: TRBD1
J gene: TRBJ2-7
clone size: .
V gene: TRBV6-6
CDR3 protein: CASRYSTGAGYEQYF
CDR3 DNA: TGTGCCAGCCGTTACTCCACAGGGGCAGGCTACGAGCAGTACTTC

D gene: TRBD1
J gene: TRBJ2-7
clone size: .
V gene: TRBV11-2
CDR3 protein: CASSSRQGSYEQYF
CDR3 DNA: TGTGCCAGCAGCTCGAGACAGGGTTCCTACGAGCAGTACTTC

D gene: .
J gene: TRBJ2-7
clone size: few
V gene: TRBV6-5
CDR3 protein: CASMRPGSEQYF
CDR3 DNA: TGTGCCAGCATGAGGCCAGGGTCGGAGCAGTACTTC

D gene: .
J gene: TRBJ2-2
clone size: many
V gene: TRBV7-2
CDR3 protein: CASSDDPWAGMGTGELFF
CDR3 DNA: TGTGCCAGCAGCGACGATCCCTGGGCAGGGATGGGTACCGGGGAGCTGTTTTTT

D gene: .
J gene: TRBJ2-7
clone size: many
V gene: TRBV7-9
CDR3 protein: CASSPVPPSYEQYF
CDR3 DNA: TGTGCCAGCAGCCCCGTACCACCCTCCTACGAGCAGTACTTC

D gene: .
J gene: TRBJ1-1
clone size: many
V gene: TRBV12-5
CDR3 protein: CASGFTGALEGTEAFF
CDR3 DNA: TGTGCTAGTGGTTTCACCGGAGCTCTGGAGGGCACTGAAGCTTTCTTT

D gene: .
J gene: TRBJ2-5
clone size: many
V gene: TRBV7-2
CDR3 protein: CASSWGLGVTQETQYF
CDR3 DNA: TGTGCCAGCAGCTGGGGGCTGGGGGTAACGCAAGAGACCCAGTACTTC

D gene: .
J gene: TRBJ2-3
clone size: .
V gene: TRBV9
CDR3 protein: CASSVSGQPTDTQYF
CDR3 DNA: TGTGCCAGCAGCGTCTCGGGGCAGCCCACAGATACGCAGTATTTT

D gene: .
J gene: TRBJ2-7
clone size: few
V gene: TRBV28
CDR3 protein: CASSLSAGQIYEQYF
CDR3 DNA: TGTGCCAGCAGTTTATCAGCAGGACAAATCTACGAGCAGTACTTC

D gene: TRBD2
J gene: TRBJ2-2
clone size: many
V gene: TRBV7-9
CDR3 protein: CASSQTSVFTGELFF
CDR3 DNA: TGTGCCAGCAGTCAGACTAGCGTTTTCACCGGGGAGCTGTTTTTT

D gene: TRBD1
J gene: TRBJ1-2
clone size: many
V gene: TRBV7-2
CDR3 protein: CASSSPQGWGYTF
CDR3 DNA: TGTGCCAGCAGCTCCCCACAGGGGTGGGGCTACACCTTC

D gene: TRBD1
J gene: TRBJ1-2
clone size: many
V gene: TRBV7-2
CDR3 protein: CASGADRASSYTF
CDR3 DNA: TGTGCCAGCGGGGCGGACAGGGCCTCTTCCTACACCTTC